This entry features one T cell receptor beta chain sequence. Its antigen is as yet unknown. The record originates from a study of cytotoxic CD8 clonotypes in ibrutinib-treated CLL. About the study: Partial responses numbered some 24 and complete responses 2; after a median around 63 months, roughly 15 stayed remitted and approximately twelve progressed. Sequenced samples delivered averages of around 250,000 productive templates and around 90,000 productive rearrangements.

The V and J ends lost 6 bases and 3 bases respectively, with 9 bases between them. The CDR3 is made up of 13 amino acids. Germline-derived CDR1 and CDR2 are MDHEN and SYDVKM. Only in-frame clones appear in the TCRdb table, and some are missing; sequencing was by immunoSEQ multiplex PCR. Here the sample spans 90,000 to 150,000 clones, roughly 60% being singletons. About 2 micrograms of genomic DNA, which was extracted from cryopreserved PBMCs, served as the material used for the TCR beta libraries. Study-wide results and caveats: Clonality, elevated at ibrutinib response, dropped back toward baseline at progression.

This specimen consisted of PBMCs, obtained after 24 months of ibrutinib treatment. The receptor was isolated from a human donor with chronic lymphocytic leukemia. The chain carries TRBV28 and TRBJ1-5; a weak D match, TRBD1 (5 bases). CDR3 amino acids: CASSYRHNQPQHF. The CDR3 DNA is TGTGCCAGCAGCTACAGGCACAATCAGCCCCAGCATTTT. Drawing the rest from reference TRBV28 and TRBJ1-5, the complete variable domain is DVKVTQSSRYLVKRTGEKVFLECVQDMDHENMFWYRQDPGLGLRLIYFSYDVKMKEKGDIPEGYSVSREKKERFSLILESASTNQTSMYLCASSYRHNQPQHFGDGTRLSIL.